Included here is one TCR beta chain sequence, with context. The antigen remains undetermined. The CDR3 length is 18 residues. Trimming removed 6 bases from V and 2 bases from J; junction bases left unmatched: 14. Germline V lookup: CDR1 KGHDR, CDR2 SFDVKD. Here immunoSEQ multiplex PCR was the method, and the copy in TCRdb shows in-frame clones only, minus some. The data hold roughly 67,000 clones, with more than 60% observed a single time. Antigen-specific CD4+ T cell clonotypes were called by their expansion after viral peptide-pool culture in ViraFEST. CD4+ T cell isolation took place after about 11 days of culture. In the vaccine recipients, nucleocapsid antibodies were negative and there was no prior SARS-CoV-2 infection. They grew over 1.5 million PBMC in each well, adding about 10 IU/ml IL-2 and 8.5 to 10 ug/ml peptides. This sample was included in a study of vaccination effects on CD4 cells after COVID-19.

The receptor comes from a human donor who received a COVID-19 vaccine. Here the sequenced sample was CD4+ T cells from PBMCs cultured with SARS-CoV-2 spike peptides, taken before COVID-19 vaccination. The V call is TRBV24-1, the J call TRBJ2-3, with 9 bases identical to TRBD2. Written as DNA, the CDR3 is TGTGCCACCAGTCCAATAGAGGCTAGCGGGGTTGACACAGATACGCAGTATTTT. Translation gives CATSPIEASGVDTDTQYF.